A single sample is the source of the 10 T cell receptor beta chains below, sequenced in a study of blood T cells in healthy people across ages. Primers used in a second PCR of roughly 7 to 12 cycles were a sample-barcoded 5' primer and a J-beta primer mix. TCRdb independently ran MiXCR on the 5' RACE reads; one entry per CDR3 protein. Here the sample spans 700,000 to 850,000 distinct CDR3 sequences, about 37% being singletons. The sequencing input was blood. The receptors come from a man younger than 35 in good health.

The chain combines TRBV29-1 with TRBJ1-1, with a possible D match to TRBD1 (5 bases). V was clipped by 0 bases and J by 2 bases, with 19 bases between them. The CDR3 length is 17 residues. Germline CDR1 reads SQVTM; CDR2 reads ANQGSEA. CDR3: CSVEESGGMAPNTEAFF. CDR3 DNA: TGCAGCGTTGAAGAGAGCGGGGGGATGGCCCCCAACACTGAAGCTTTCTTT. Full variable domain (outside the CDR3, taken from reference TRBV29-1 and TRBJ1-1): SAVISQKPSRDICQRGTSLTIQCQVDSQVTMMFWYRQQPGQSLTLIATANQGSEATYESGFVIDKFPISRPNLTFSTLTVSNMSPEDSSIYLCSVEESGGMAPNTEAFFGQGTRLTVV.

The chain carries TRBV20-1 and TRBJ2-5, with TRBD2 identical over 8 bases. The tail of the sequence fits TRBJ2-7 better, so the J call may be wrong. This CDR3 is 14 amino acids long. The germline V gene has CDR1 DFQATT and CDR2 SNEGSKA (reference sequence). CDR3 loop: CSSFSGGGAYEQYF. In DNA, the CDR3 is TGCAGTAGCTTCTCGGGAGGGGGTGCCTACGAGCAGTACTTC.

V is TRBV6-2 or TRBV6-3 and J is TRBJ2-5; the D is unclear. The germline CDR1 and CDR2 sequences are MNHEY and SVGEGT. The CDR3 consists of 14 residues. V was trimmed by 0 bases and J by 11 bases, leaving 16 bases between them. CDR3 residues: CASSYSGVLDEQYF. For the CDR3, the DNA is TGTGCCAGCAGTTACTCTGGGGTCCTCGATGAGCAGTACTTC.

This clonotype occurred many times. DNA for the CDR3: TGCAGTGCTAGAGTACAGGAGACCCAGTACTTC. Translating gives CSARVQETQYF. The J gene is TRBJ2-5, the V gene TRBV20-1; D remains ambiguous. CDR1 is DFQATT and CDR2 is SNEGSKA in the germline V gene (reference sequence). CDR3 length: 11 residues. V lost 1 base, J lost 5 bases, and 5 bases lay in between.

This clonotype was observed a few times. The chain combines TRBV4-3 with TRBJ2-1; a possible D gene is TRBD1 (6 bases). Germline V gene data show CDR1 as LGHNA and CDR2 as YSLEER. This CDR3 contains 16 residues. Trimming stripped 1 base from V and 5 bases from J, with 15 bases between. The CDR3 bases are TGCGCCAGCAGCCAAGCCTATGGGGCAGGGGACAATGAGCAGTTCTTC. This translates into CASSQAYGAGDNEQFF.

This clonotype came up many times. The gene calls are TRBV20-1 and TRBJ2-3, with D possibly matching TRBD2 (6 bases). V gave up 2 bases and J gave up 2 bases, with 11 bases separating them. The CDR3 has 14 amino acids. CDR1 is DFQATT, CDR2 SNEGSKA, per germline (reference sequence). The CDR3 coding sequence is TGCAGTGCTAGATCGCTAGCGTACACAGATACGCAGTATTTT. Encoded protein: CSARSLAYTDTQYF.

V usage is TRBV7-2 and J usage is TRBJ1-2; D uncertain. The CDR3 spans 13 residues. The V end was cut by 0 bases, the J end by 6 bases, with 8 bases between. Germline CDR1 SGHTA, CDR2 FQGNSA. In nucleotides, the CDR3 is TGTGCCAGCAGCTTAGCGGTTGCTAATGGCTACACCTTC. Amino acid sequence: CASSLAVANGYTF.

This chain links TRBV4-2 with TRBJ2-5; D tentatively fits TRBD1 or TRBD2 (5 bases each). The DNA end favors TRBJ2-7, so the J call may be wrong. The CDR3 has 14 amino acids. CDR1 and CDR2 (germline): LGHNA, YNFKEQ. CDR3 nucleotides: TGTGCCACCCAGGCCAAGGGACCAGTCTACGAGCAGTACTTC. Protein: CATQAKGPVYEQYF.

The V and J genes are TRBV7-2 and TRBJ1-1; D ambiguous. With 1 base removed from V and 3 bases from J, the gap between germline ends came to 18 bases. The germline V gene has CDR1 SGHTA and CDR2 FQGNSA. CDR3 length: 17 amino acids. This CDR3 reads CASSLESQVFSDTEAFF. The CDR3 DNA reads TGTGCCAGCAGCTTAGAATCCCAGGTATTTAGCGACACTGAAGCTTTCTTT. The complete variable domain, with remaining parts taken from reference TRBV7-2 and TRBJ1-1, reads GAGVSQSPSNKVTEKGKDVELRCDPISGHTALYWYRQSLGQGLEFLIYFQGNSAPDKSGLPSDRFSAERTGGSVSTLTIQRTQQEDSAVYLCASSLESQVFSDTEAFFGQGTRLTVV.

About this clonotype itself: Since a much larger clone is just one base distant, this may be a read error. The chain combines TRBV4-3 with TRBJ2-1; 10 nucleotides line up with TRBD2. Losses at the gene ends were 4 bases for V and 7 bases for J; bases not matched to a gene: 10. From germline, CDR1 is LGHNA and CDR2 YSLEER. The CDR3 has 16 amino acids. CDR3 amino acids: CASSRDLASGGNEQFF. In DNA form, the CDR3 reads TGCGCCAGCAGCCGAGATTTGGCTAGCGGGGGTAATGAGCAGTTCTTC.